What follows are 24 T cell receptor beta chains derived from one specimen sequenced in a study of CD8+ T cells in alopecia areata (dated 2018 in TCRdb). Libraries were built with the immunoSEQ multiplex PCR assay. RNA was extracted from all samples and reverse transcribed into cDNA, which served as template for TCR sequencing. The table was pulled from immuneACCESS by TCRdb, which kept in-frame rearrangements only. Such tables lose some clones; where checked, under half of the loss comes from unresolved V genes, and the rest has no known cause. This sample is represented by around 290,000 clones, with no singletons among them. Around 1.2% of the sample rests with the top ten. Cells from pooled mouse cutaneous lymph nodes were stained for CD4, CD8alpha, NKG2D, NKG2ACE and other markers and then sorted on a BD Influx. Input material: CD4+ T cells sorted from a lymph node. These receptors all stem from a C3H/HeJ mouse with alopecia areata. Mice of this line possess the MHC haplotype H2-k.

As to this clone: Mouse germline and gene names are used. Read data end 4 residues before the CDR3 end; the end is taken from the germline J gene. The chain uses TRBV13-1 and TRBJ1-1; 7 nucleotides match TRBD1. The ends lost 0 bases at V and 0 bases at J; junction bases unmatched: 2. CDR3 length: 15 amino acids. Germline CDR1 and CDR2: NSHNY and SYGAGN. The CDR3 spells CASSDGGTANTEVFF. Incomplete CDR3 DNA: TGTGCCAGCAGTGATGGGGGGACAGCAAACACA.

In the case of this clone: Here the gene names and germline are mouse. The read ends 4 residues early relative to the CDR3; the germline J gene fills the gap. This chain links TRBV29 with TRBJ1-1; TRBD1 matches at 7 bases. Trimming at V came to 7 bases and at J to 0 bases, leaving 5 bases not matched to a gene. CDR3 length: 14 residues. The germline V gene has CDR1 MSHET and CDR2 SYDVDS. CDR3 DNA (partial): TGTGCTAGCAAACCGGGACAGACAAACACA. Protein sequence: CASKPGQTNT. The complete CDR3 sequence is CASKPGQTNTEVFF.

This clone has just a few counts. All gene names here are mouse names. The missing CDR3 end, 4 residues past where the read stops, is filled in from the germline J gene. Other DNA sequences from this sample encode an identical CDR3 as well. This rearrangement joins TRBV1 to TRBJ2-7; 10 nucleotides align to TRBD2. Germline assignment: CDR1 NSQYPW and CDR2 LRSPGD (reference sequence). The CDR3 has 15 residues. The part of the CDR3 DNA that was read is TGCACCTGCAGTGCGCCCGGGACTGGGGCTTAT. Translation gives CTCSAPGTGAY. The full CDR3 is CTCSAPGTGAYEQYF.

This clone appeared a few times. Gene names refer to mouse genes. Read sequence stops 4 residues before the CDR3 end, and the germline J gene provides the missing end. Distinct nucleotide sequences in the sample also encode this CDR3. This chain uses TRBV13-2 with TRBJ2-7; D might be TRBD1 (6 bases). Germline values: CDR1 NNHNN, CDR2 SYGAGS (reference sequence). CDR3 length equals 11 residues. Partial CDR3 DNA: TGTGCCAGCGGGGACAGTTAT. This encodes CASGDSY. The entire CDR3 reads CASGDSYEQYF.

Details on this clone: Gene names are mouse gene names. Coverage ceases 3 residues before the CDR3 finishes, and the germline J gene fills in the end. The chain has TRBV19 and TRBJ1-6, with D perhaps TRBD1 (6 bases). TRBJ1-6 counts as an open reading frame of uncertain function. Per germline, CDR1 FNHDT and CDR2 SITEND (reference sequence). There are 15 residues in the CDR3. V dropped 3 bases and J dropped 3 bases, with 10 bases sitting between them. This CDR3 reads CASSRGTNYNSPLYF. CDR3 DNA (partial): TGTGCCAGCAGTAGGGGGACAAACTATAATTCGCCC.

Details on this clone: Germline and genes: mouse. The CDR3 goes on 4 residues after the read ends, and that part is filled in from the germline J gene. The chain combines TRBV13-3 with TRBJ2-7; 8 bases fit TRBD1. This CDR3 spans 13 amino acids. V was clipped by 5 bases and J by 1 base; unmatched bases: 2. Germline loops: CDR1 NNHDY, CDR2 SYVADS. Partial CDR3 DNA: TGTGCCAGCAGGAGACAGGGGTCCTAT. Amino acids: CASRRQGSY. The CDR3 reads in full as CASRRQGSYEQYF.

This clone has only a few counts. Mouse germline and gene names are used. This CDR3 is CASSPTNSPLYF. Partial CDR3 DNA: TGTGCTAGCAGTCCCACAAATTCGCCC. V gene TRBV29 combines with J gene TRBJ1-6; no firm D call. Read data end 3 residues before the CDR3 end; the end is taken from the germline J gene. TRBJ1-6 is reported as an ORF; its role is uncertain. The germline gives CDR1 MSHET, CDR2 SYDVDS. V was trimmed by 5 bases and J by 7 bases, leaving 6 bases between them. The CDR3 extends over 12 amino acids.

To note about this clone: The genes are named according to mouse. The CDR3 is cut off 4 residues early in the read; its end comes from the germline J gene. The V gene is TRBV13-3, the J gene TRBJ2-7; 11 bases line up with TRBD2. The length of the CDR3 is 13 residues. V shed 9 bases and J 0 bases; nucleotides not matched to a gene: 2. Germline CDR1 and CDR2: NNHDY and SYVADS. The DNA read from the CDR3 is TGTGCCACTGGACTGGGGGGCTCCTAT. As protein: CATGLGGSY. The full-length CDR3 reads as CATGLGGSYEQYF.

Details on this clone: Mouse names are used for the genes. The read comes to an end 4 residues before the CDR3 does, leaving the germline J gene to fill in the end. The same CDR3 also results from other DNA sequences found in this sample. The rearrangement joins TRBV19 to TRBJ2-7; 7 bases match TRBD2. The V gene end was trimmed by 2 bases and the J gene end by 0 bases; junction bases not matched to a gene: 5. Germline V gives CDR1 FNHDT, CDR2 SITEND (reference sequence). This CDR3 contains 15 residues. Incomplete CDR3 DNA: TGTGCCAGCAGTATCCCTGGGGGAAGCTCCTAT. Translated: CASSIPGGSSY. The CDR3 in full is CASSIPGGSSYEQYF.

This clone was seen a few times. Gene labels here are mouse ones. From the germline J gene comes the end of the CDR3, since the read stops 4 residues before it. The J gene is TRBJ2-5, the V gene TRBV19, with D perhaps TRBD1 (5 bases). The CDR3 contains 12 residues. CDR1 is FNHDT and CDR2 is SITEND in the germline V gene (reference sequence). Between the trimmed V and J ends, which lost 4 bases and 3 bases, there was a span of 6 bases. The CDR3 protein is CASSHRQDTQYF. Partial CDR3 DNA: TGTGCCAGCAGTCACAGGCAAGAC.

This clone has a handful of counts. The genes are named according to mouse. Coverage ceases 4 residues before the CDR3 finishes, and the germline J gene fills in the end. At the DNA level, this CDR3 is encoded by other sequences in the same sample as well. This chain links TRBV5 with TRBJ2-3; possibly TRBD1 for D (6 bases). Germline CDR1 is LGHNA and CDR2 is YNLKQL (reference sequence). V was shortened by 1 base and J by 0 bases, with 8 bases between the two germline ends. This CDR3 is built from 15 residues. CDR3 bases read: TGTGCCAGCAGCCAAGGGACAGTGAGTGCAGAA. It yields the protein CASSQGTVSAE. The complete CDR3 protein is CASSQGTVSAETLYF.

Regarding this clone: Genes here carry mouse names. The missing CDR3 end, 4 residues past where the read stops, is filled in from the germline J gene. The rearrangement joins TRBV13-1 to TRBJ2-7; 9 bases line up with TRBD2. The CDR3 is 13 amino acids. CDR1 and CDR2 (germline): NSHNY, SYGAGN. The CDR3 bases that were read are TGTGCCAGCAGTGGCCGGGACTGGGAT. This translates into CASSGRDWD. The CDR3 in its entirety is CASSGRDWDEQYF.

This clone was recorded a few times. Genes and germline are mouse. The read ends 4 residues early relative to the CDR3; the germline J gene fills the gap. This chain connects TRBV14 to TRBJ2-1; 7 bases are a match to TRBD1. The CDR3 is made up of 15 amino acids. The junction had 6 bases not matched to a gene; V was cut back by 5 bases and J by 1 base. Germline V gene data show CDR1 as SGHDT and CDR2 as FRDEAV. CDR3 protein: CASRNDRANYAEQFF. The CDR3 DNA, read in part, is TGTGCCAGCAGAAATGACAGGGCAAACTATGCT.

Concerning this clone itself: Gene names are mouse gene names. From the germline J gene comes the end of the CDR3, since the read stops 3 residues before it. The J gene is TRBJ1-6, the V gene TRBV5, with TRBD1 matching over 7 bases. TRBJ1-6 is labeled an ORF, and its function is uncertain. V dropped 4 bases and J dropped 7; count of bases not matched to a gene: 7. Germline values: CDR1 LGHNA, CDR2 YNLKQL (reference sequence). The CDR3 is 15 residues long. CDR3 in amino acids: CASSLGQKKNSPLYF. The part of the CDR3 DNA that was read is TGTGCCAGCAGCCTGGGACAGAAAAAAAATTCGCCC.

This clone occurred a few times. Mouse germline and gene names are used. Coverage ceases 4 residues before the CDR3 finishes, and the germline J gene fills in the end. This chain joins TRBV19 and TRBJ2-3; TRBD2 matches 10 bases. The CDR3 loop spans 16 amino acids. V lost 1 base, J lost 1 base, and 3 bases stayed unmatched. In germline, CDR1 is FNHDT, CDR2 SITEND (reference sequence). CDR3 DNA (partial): TGTGCCAGCAGTATACCCTGGGGGGGCGGTGCAGAA. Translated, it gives CASSIPWGGGAE. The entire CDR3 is CASSIPWGGGAETLYF.

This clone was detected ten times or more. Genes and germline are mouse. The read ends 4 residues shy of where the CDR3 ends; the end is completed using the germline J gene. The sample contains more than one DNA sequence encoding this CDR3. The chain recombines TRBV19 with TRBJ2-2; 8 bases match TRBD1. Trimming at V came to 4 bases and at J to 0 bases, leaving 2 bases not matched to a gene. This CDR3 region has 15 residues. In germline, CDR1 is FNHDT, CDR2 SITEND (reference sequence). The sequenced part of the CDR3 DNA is TGTGCCAGCAGTCGGGACAGGACAAACACCGGG. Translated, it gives CASSRDRTNTG. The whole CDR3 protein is CASSRDRTNTGQLYF.

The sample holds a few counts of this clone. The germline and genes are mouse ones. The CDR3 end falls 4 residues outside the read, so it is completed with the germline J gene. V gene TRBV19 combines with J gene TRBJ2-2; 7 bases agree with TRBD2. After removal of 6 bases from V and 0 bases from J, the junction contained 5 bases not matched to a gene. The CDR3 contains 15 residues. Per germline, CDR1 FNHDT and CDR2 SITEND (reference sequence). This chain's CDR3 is CASITGETNTGQLYF. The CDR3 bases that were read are TGTGCCAGCATCACTGGGGAGACAAACACCGGG. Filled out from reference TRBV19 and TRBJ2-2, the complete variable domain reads GGIITQTPKFLIGQEGQKLTLKCQQNFNHDTMYWYRQDSGKGLRLIYYSITENDLQKGDLSEGYDASREKKSSFSLTVTSAQKNEMAVFLCASITGETNTGQLYFGEGSKLTVL.

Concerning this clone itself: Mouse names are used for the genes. The DNA read from the CDR3 is TGTGCTAGCAGTTTCCGAGACAAAGAC. Translating it yields CASSFRDKD. The entire CDR3 sequence reads CASSFRDKDTQYF. The chain uses TRBV29 and TRBJ2-5; D gene uncertain. The read terminates 4 residues before the CDR3 end, so the remaining end is supplied by the germline J gene. Germline CDR1 and CDR2: MSHET and SYDVDS. This CDR3 has 13 amino acids.

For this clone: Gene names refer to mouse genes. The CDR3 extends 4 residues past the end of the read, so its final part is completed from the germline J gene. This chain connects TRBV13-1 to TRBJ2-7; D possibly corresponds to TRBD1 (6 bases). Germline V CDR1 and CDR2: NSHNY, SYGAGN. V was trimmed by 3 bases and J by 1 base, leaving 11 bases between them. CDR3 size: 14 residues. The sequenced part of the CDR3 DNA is TGTGCCAGCAGTGCCCCACAGGGTTCCTAT. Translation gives CASSAPQGSY. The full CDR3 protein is CASSAPQGSYEQYF.

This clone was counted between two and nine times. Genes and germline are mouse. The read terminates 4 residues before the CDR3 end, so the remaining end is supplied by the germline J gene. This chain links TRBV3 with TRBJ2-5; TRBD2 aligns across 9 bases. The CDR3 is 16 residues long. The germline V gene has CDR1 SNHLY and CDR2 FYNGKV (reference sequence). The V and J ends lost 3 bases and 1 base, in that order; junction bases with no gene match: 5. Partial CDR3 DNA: TGTGCCAGCAGCTTGGGCCCTGGGGGGGACCAAGAC. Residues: CASSLGPGGDQD. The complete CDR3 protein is CASSLGPGGDQDTQYF.

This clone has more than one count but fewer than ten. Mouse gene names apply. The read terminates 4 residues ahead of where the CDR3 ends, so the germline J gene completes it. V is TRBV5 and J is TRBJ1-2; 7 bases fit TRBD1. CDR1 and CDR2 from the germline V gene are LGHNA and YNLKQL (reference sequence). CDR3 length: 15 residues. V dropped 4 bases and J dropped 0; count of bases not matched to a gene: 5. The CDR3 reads CASSRGTDANSDYTF. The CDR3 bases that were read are TGTGCCAGCAGCCGCGGGACAGATGCAAACTCC.

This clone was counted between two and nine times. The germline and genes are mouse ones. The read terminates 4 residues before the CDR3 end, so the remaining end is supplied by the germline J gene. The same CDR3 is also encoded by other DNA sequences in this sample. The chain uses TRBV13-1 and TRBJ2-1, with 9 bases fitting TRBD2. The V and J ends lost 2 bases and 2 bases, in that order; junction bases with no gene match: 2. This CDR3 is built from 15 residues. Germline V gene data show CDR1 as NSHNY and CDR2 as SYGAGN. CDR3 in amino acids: CASSELGGHYAEQFF. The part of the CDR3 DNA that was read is TGTGCCAGCAGTGAACTGGGGGGACACTATGCT.

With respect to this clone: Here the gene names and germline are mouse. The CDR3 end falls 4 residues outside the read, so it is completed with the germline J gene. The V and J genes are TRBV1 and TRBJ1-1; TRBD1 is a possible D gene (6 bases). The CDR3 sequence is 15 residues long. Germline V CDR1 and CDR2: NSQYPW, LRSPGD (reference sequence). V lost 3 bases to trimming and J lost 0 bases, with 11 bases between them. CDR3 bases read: TGCACCTGCAGTGCCGGGACAACTGCAAACACA. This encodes CTCSAGTTANT. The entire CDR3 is CTCSAGTTANTEVFF.

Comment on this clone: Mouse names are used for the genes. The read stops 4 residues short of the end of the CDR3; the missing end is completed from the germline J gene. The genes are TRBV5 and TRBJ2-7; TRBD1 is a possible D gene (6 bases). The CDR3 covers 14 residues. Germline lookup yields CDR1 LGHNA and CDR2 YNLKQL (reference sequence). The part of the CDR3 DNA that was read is TGTGCCAGCAGCCAAGACCCAGGGGAGGAT. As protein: CASSQDPGED. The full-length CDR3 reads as CASSQDPGEDEQYF.